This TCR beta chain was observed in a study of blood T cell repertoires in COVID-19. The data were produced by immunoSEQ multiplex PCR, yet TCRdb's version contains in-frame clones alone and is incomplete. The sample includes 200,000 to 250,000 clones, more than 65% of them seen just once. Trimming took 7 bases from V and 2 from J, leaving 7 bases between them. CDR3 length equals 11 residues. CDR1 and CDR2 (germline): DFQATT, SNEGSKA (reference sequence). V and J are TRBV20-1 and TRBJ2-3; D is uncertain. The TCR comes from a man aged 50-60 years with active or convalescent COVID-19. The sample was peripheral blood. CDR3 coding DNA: TGCAGTGGCAGGTACACAGATACGCAGTATTTT. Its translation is CSGRYTDTQYF.